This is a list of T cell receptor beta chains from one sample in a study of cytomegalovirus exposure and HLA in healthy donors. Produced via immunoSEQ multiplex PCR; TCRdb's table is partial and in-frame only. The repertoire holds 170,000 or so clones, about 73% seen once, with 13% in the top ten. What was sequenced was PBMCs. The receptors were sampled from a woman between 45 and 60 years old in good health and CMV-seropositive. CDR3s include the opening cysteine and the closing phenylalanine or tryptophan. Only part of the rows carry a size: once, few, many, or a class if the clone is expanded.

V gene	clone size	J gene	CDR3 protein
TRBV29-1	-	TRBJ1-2	CSVDRDDYGYTF
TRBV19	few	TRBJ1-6	CASTAARRSYNSPLHF
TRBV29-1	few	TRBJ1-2	CSVVDTNYGYTF
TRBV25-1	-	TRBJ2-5	CASSDGKTQYF
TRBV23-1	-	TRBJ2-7	CASSRRDEQYF
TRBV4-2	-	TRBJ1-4	CASSQDRRRTNEKLFF
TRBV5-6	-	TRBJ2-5	CASSSRQGKETQYF
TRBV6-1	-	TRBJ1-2	CASSETGAYGYTF
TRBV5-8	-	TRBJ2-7	CASSFGASGGYEQYF
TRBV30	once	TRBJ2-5	CAWSVLGLAVVNGETQYF
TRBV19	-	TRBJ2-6	CASSTPRSGANVLTF
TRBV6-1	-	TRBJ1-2	CASSEAHRGGNYGYTF
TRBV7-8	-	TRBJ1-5	CASTLRGTGAYSNQPQHF
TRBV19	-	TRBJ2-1	CASNGEGLGSEQFF
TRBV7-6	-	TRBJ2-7	CASSLVGRSEQYF
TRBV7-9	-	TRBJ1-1	CASSSIGGREAFF
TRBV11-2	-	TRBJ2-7	CASSLGTSGTYEQYF
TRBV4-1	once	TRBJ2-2	CASSQVTGIGELFF
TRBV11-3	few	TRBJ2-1	CASSYDRDYNEQFF
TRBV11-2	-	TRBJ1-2	CASSRTRDTTYTF
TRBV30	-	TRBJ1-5	CAWSPGQGRQPQHF
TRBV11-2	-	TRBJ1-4	CASSLGGGDGEKLFF
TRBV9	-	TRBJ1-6	CASSGRQEPYNSPLHF
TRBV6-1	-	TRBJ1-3	CASSLQGGTGNTIYF
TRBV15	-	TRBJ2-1	CATSRGVGAPYNEQFF
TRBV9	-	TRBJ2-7	CASSPGRGQDEQYF
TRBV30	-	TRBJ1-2	CAWSTQGTYGYTF
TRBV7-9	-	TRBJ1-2	CASSLAVLAFGYTF
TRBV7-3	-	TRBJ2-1	CASILGGPNKDEQFF
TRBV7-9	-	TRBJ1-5	CASSPSGGGNQPQHF